This TCR beta chain was documented in a study of post-analysis software for immune sequencing data. Background on the study: Multiple sclerosis in the patients followed relapsing-remitting, secondary progressive and progressive-relapsing courses.

Study-wide points: The five TRBV segments detected at higher frequency in patients than in controls included TRBV5-6, TRBV5-1 and TRBV20-1. A significant reduction in normalized Chao1 diversity was observed in multiple sclerosis patients versus controls.

The table lists this clonotype with a count of one. The antigen is undetermined. Included in the TCR beta cDNA libraries were unique molecular identifiers. From the PCR reads, TCRdb called clonotypes with MiXCR, one entry per CDR3 protein. The data hold 820,000 or so distinct CDR3 sequences, with approximately 50% observed a single time. This CDR3 comprises 15 residues. Trimming took 3 bases from V and 5 from J; bases not matched to a gene: 8. The germline gives CDR1 SGHRS, CDR2 YFSETQ. The TCR was taken from a girl aged 5-17 years with multiple sclerosis. This chain connects TRBV5-1 to TRBJ2-7; 10 bases match TRBD2. Sequencing was done on a sample of blood. CDR3 residues: CASSYKREGPHEQYF. The DNA of the CDR3 is TGCGCCAGCAGCTATAAGCGGGAGGGCCCCCACGAGCAGTACTTC.